This TCR beta chain was sequenced for a study of T cells after yellow fever vaccination. General study points: A secondary response was less intense yet reached its peak sooner, at day 5 versus 15. Abundant contaminating clonotypes from the bulk population could appear in FACS-sorted repertoires.

CDR3 length equals 16 residues. Germline values: CDR1 KGHDR, CDR2 SFDVKD. Trimming took 3 bases from V and 1 from J; bases not matched to a gene: 5. A remark on this clonotype: The antigen is undetermined.

TCRdb re-derived calls from the 5' RACE reads in MiXCR, one entry per CDR3 protein. The sample shows some 550,000 distinct CDR3 sequences, roughly a fifth of them seen only once. The sequencing here drew on PBMCs, taken 15 days after the yellow fever booster vaccination. The sequence was obtained from a young man who received the YFV17D yellow fever vaccine. This chain uses TRBV24-1 with TRBJ2-1, with 7 bases aligning to TRBD2. The CDR3 region is CATSDESSGSYNEQFF. In DNA, the CDR3 is TGTGCCACCAGTGATGAATCTAGCGGTTCCTACAATGAGCAGTTCTTC.